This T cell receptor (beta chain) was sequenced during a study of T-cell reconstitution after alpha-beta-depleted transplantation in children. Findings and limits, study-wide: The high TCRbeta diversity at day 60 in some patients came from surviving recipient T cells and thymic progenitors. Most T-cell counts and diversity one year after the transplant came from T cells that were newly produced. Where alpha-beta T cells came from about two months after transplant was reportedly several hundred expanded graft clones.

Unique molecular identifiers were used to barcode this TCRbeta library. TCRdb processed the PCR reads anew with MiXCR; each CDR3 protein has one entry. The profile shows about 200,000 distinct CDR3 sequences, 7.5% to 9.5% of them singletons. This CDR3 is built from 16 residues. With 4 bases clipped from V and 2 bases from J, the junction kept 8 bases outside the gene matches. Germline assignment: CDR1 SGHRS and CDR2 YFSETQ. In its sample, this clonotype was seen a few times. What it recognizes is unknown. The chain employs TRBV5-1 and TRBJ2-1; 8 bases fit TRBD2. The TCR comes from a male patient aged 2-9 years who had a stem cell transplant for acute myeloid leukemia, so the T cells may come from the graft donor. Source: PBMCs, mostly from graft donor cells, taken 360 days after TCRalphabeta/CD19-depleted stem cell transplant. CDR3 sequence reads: CASSHVSGTPYNEQFF. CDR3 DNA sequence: TGCGCCAGCAGCCACGTTAGCGGGACTCCCTACAATGAGCAGTTCTTC.